The entry below gives a single TCR beta chain sequence along with its context. The data were obtained in a study of blood T cell repertoires in COVID-19. Turning to the study itself: The analysed material was cDNA or gDNA that came from T cells, B-cell-depleted T cells, or PBMCs.

As handled by the study authors: Amplification with reference gene primers provided the estimates of nucleated cell counts. TCRdb keeps only in-frame clones here, not all; method: immunoSEQ multiplex PCR. The V and J calls and the clone size are those of that table, but D and trimming were determined from the DNA. Of approximately 200,000 clones in the sample, 75% to 90% were seen once. Trimming took off 3 bases at V and 2 bases at J, with 7 bases between the two ends. The CDR3 runs to 13 residues. The sample consisted of PBMCs or T cells enriched from blood (not recorded which). This sequence originates from a woman in her thirties or forties with acute COVID-19. The genes are TRBV12-3 or TRBV12-4 and TRBJ1-1, with D hard to call. This chain's CDR3 is CASSFSSNTEAFF. The CDR3 DNA follows: TGTGCCAGCAGTTTTAGCAGTAACACTGAAGCTTTCTTT.